Reported below is one TCR beta chain. The data were taken from a study of shared clonotypes between healthy human individuals. CDR1 MNHNS and CDR2 SASEGT come from the germline V gene. The CDR3 is made up of 14 amino acids. Deletions cut 7 bases from V and 2 bases from J, with 14 bases between. Repertoires were generated with immunoSEQ multiplex PCR, while TCRdb's copy carries only in-frame clones and drops some. In the table there are 1.4 million to 1.5 million clones, more than 95% of which are singletons. The receptor was derived from a man younger than 40 in good health. This chain links TRBV6-1 with TRBJ2-5; D might be TRBD2 (6 bases). Sample: naive CD4+ T cells sorted from blood. The subset: CD45RA+ positively selected. The CDR3 DNA is TGTGCCAGCAAGGAATCTAGCGCTCAAGAGACCCAGTACTTC. This encodes CASKESSAQETQYF.